The clone carrying this T cell receptor beta chain has only a few counts. Looked up from germline, CDR1 is SGDLS and CDR2 is YYNGEE. This CDR3 has 13 amino acids. The V segment lost 0 bases and the J segment 7 bases; nucleotides outside the gene matches: 4. These data come from a study of identical twins. One entry per CDR3 protein, called by TCRdb with MiXCR from the 5' RACE reads. The profile shows around 480,000 distinct CDR3 sequences, over 11% of them singletons. These same records also appear under a second study, on yellow fever vaccine responses in identical twins.

The sequenced sample consisted of CD4+ T cells sorted from blood. This clonotype was sampled from a woman under 30 in good health. The chain has TRBV9 and TRBJ2-7, with 7 bases matching TRBD2. CDR3 coding DNA: TGTGCCAGCAGCGTAGAAGCGGGAACTGAGCAGTACTTC. This encodes CASSVEAGTEQYF.